Listed below are T cell receptor beta chains from one sample, sequenced in a study of OX40 agonist ivuxolimab in advanced cancers. Only in-frame clones appear in the TCRdb table, and some are missing; sequencing was by immunoSEQ multiplex PCR. The data show more than 60,000 clones, roughly 90% seen once. The specimen comprised CD4+ or CD8+ T cells sorted from blood, sampled in a trial of the OX40 agonist ivuxolimab. These TCRs come from an adult with an advanced solid tumor such as melanoma, head and neck, liver or kidney cancer. The CDR3 runs from the conserved cysteine through the conserved F or W. Each record gives: CDR3 protein, CDR3 DNA, V gene, D gene, CDR3 length, J gene, clone size. A D gene is named only where the DNA matches it firmly. Size values are once, few and many counts, or a class for expanded clones, and some rows have none.

CDR3aa: CASRSAGFTGELFF
CDR3nt: TGTGCCAGCAGGAGTGCCGGGTTCACCGGGGAGCTGTTTTTT
v_gene: TRBV28
d_gene: NA
len: 14
j_gene: TRBJ2-2
abundance: few

CDR3aa: CASSPDRVATDTQYF
CDR3nt: TGCGCCAGCAGTCCTGACAGGGTGGCAACAGATACGCAGTATTTT
v_gene: TRBV5-1
d_gene: TRBD1
len: 15
j_gene: TRBJ2-3
abundance: NA

CDR3aa: CASSRPGQGADTQYF
CDR3nt: TGTGCCAGTAGTAGACCGGGACAGGGGGCGGATACGCAGTATTTT
v_gene: TRBV19
d_gene: TRBD1
len: 15
j_gene: TRBJ2-3
abundance: NA

CDR3aa: CAISESSGRPGEQFF
CDR3nt: TGTGCCATCAGTGAGTCCAGCGGCCGCCCAGGTGAGCAGTTCTTC
v_gene: TRBV10-3
d_gene: NA
len: 15
j_gene: TRBJ2-1
abundance: NA

CDR3aa: CASSQKTGTDTQYF
CDR3nt: TGCGCCAGCAGCCAAAAGACAGGCACAGATACGCAGTATTTT
v_gene: TRBV4-3
d_gene: NA
len: 14
j_gene: TRBJ2-3
abundance: once

CDR3aa: CASSPSFSSGANVLTF
CDR3nt: TGTGCCAGTAGTCCCTCTTTTTCGTCTGGGGCCAACGTCCTGACTTTC
v_gene: TRBV19
d_gene: NA
len: 16
j_gene: TRBJ2-6
abundance: NA

CDR3aa: CASSLGREYNEQFF
CDR3nt: TGTGCCAGCAGCTTAGGGAGGGAATACAATGAGCAGTTCTTC
v_gene: TRBV7-8
d_gene: NA
len: 14
j_gene: TRBJ2-1
abundance: few

CDR3aa: CASNLARTDTQYF
CDR3nt: TGTGCCAGTAACCTAGCCCGCACAGATACGCAGTATTTT
v_gene: TRBV19
d_gene: NA
len: 13
j_gene: TRBJ2-3
abundance: NA

CDR3aa: CASSYLAGGSGETQYF
CDR3nt: TGTGCCAGCAGTTATTTAGCGGGAGGGTCTGGAGAGACCCAGTACTTC
v_gene: TRBV2
d_gene: TRBD2
len: 16
j_gene: TRBJ2-5
abundance: NA

CDR3aa: CASSSDRGRDTQYF
CDR3nt: TGCGCCAGCAGCTCGGACAGGGGACGAGATACGCAGTATTTT
v_gene: TRBV5-1
d_gene: TRBD1
len: 14
j_gene: TRBJ2-3
abundance: NA

CDR3aa: CASSLGRLSYEQYF
CDR3nt: TGTGCCAGCAGCTTAGGACGGTTGTCCTACGAGCAGTACTTC
v_gene: TRBV11-2
d_gene: NA
len: 14
j_gene: TRBJ2-7
abundance: few

CDR3aa: CASRAGGDNQPQHF
CDR3nt: TGTGCGTCCCGGGCAGGGGGAGACAATCAGCCCCAGCATTTT
v_gene: TRBV28
d_gene: TRBD1
len: 14
j_gene: TRBJ1-5
abundance: NA

CDR3aa: CASSLPTPSGRGDTQYF
CDR3nt: TGTGCCAGCAGTTTACCCACCCCTAGCGGGAGGGGAGATACGCAGTATTTT
v_gene: TRBV27
d_gene: TRBD2
len: 17
j_gene: TRBJ2-3
abundance: NA

CDR3aa: CASRLSSGGWNEQFF
CDR3nt: TGTGCCAGCCGATTATCTAGCGGGGGGTGGAATGAGCAGTTCTTC
v_gene: TRBV5-6
d_gene: TRBD2
len: 15
j_gene: TRBJ2-1
abundance: NA

CDR3aa: CASSFGGKGGEQYF
CDR3nt: TGTGCCAGCAGTTTTGGGGGTAAAGGTGGCGAGCAGTACTTC
v_gene: TRBV27
d_gene: NA
len: 14
j_gene: TRBJ2-7
abundance: once

CDR3aa: CASNLQGGTNEKLFF
CDR3nt: TGTGCCAGCAACTTACAGGGGGGAACTAATGAAAAACTGTTTTTT
v_gene: TRBV2
d_gene: TRBD1
len: 15
j_gene: TRBJ1-4
abundance: NA

CDR3aa: CASRVTANTEAFF
CDR3nt: TGTGCCAGCAGGGTGACAGCGAACACTGAAGCTTTCTTT
v_gene: TRBV6-6
d_gene: NA
len: 13
j_gene: TRBJ1-1
abundance: NA

CDR3aa: CASSRRPYFGVNTGELFF
CDR3nt: TGTGCCAGTAGTAGGCGCCCGTACTTCGGGGTGAACACCGGGGAGCTGTTTTTT
v_gene: TRBV19
d_gene: NA
len: 18
j_gene: TRBJ2-2
abundance: NA

CDR3aa: CASSLSGGRSTDTQYF
CDR3nt: TGTGCCAGCAGCTTAAGTGGGGGTAGGAGCACAGATACGCAGTATTTT
v_gene: TRBV7-3
d_gene: NA
len: 16
j_gene: TRBJ2-3
abundance: NA

CDR3aa: CASLPITIYGYTF
CDR3nt: TGTGCCAGCCTCCCCATCACCATCTATGGCTACACCTTC
v_gene: TRBV6-1
d_gene: NA
len: 13
j_gene: TRBJ1-2
abundance: NA

CDR3aa: CASSDDRDSGKLFF
CDR3nt: TGTGCCAGCAGTGACGACAGGGATTCTGGAAAACTGTTTTTT
v_gene: TRBV6-5
d_gene: TRBD1
len: 14
j_gene: TRBJ1-4
abundance: NA

CDR3aa: CASRPDRGFYGYTF
CDR3nt: TGTGCCAGCAGACCCGACAGGGGGTTTTATGGCTACACCTTC
v_gene: TRBV6-6
d_gene: TRBD1
len: 14
j_gene: TRBJ1-2
abundance: NA

CDR3aa: CASSPTVIYGYTF
CDR3nt: TGTGCCAGCAGTCCGACAGTTATTTATGGCTACACCTTC
v_gene: TRBV2
d_gene: NA
len: 13
j_gene: TRBJ1-2
abundance: NA

CDR3aa: CASTGGLNTGELFF
CDR3nt: TGTGCCAGCACCGGGGGGCTAAACACCGGGGAGCTGTTTTTT
v_gene: TRBV5-4
d_gene: NA
len: 14
j_gene: TRBJ2-2
abundance: once

CDR3aa: CASSFGGFSSGANVLTF
CDR3nt: TGCGCCAGCAGCTTCGGGGGCTTTAGCTCTGGGGCCAACGTCCTGACTTTC
v_gene: TRBV5-1
d_gene: NA
len: 17
j_gene: TRBJ2-6
abundance: NA

CDR3aa: CASSYGDRGHSTF
CDR3nt: TGTGCCAGCAGTTACGGGGACAGGGGGCACTCCACCTTC
v_gene: TRBV6-6
d_gene: TRBD1
len: 13
j_gene: TRBJ1-2
abundance: NA

CDR3aa: CASSLWGGHNSPLHF
CDR3nt: TGTGCCAGCAGCTTGTGGGGGGGACATAATTCACCCCTCCACTTT
v_gene: TRBV5-4
d_gene: NA
len: 15
j_gene: TRBJ1-6
abundance: NA

CDR3aa: CASSPWPDNQPQHF
CDR3nt: TGTGCCAGCAGCCCCTGGCCTGACAATCAGCCCCAGCATTTT
v_gene: TRBV7-2
d_gene: NA
len: 14
j_gene: TRBJ1-5
abundance: NA

CDR3aa: CASSEAGGGNQPQHF
CDR3nt: TGTGCCAGCAGTGAAGCGGGGGGCGGCAATCAGCCCCAGCATTTT
v_gene: TRBV6-1
d_gene: NA
len: 15
j_gene: TRBJ1-5
abundance: NA

CDR3aa: CASTEGPETQYF
CDR3nt: TGTGCCAGCACAGAGGGTCCAGAGACCCAGTACTTC
v_gene: TRBV6-1
d_gene: NA
len: 12
j_gene: TRBJ2-5
abundance: NA

CDR3aa: CASSEPGGKLFF
CDR3nt: TGCGCCAGCAGCGAACCGGGGGGGAAACTGTTTTTT
v_gene: TRBV5-1
d_gene: NA
len: 12
j_gene: TRBJ1-4
abundance: NA

CDR3aa: CASSLVGLAANEQFF
CDR3nt: TGTGCCAGCAGCTTAGTGGGACTAGCGGCCAATGAGCAGTTCTTC
v_gene: TRBV11-2
d_gene: TRBD2
len: 15
j_gene: TRBJ2-1
abundance: NA

CDR3aa: CASSLDHGTSGQGEQFF
CDR3nt: TGTGCCAGCAGCTTAGACCACGGGACTAGCGGGCAGGGTGAGCAGTTCTTC
v_gene: TRBV11-3
d_gene: TRBD2
len: 17
j_gene: TRBJ2-1
abundance: NA

CDR3aa: CASSVGGAVGTQYF
CDR3nt: TGTGCCAGCAGCGTCGGAGGGGCGGTGGGGACGCAGTATTTT
v_gene: TRBV7-9
d_gene: NA
len: 14
j_gene: TRBJ2-3
abundance: NA

CDR3aa: CASSRRDRGFGNSPLHF
CDR3nt: TGCGCCAGCAGCCGACGGGACAGGGGGTTCGGTAATTCACCCCTCCACTTT
v_gene: TRBV5-1
d_gene: TRBD1
len: 17
j_gene: TRBJ1-6
abundance: NA

CDR3aa: CASSPSGGTKNIQYF
CDR3nt: TGTGCCAGCAGCCCCTCAGGGGGGACCAAAAACATTCAGTACTTC
v_gene: TRBV11-2
d_gene: NA
len: 15
j_gene: TRBJ2-4
abundance: NA

CDR3aa: CASSPLTVQETQYF
CDR3nt: TGTGCCAGCAGCCCTCTGACAGTACAAGAGACCCAGTACTTC
v_gene: TRBV7-7
d_gene: NA
len: 14
j_gene: TRBJ2-5
abundance: NA

CDR3aa: CASRTTGSYEQYF
CDR3nt: TGTGCCAGCAGAACGACAGGCTCCTACGAGCAGTACTTC
v_gene: TRBV6-5
d_gene: NA
len: 13
j_gene: TRBJ2-7
abundance: once

CDR3aa: CASSLRGASGSYNEQFF
CDR3nt: TGTGCCAGCAGCTTAAGGGGGGCTAGCGGGAGTTACAATGAGCAGTTCTTC
v_gene: TRBV7-2
d_gene: TRBD2
len: 17
j_gene: TRBJ2-1
abundance: NA

CDR3aa: CASSPLARGANTEAFF
CDR3nt: TGTGCCAGCAGCCCCCTGGCCCGGGGGGCGAACACTGAAGCTTTCTTT
v_gene: TRBV7-2
d_gene: NA
len: 16
j_gene: TRBJ1-1
abundance: NA

CDR3aa: CATSVDNQPQHF
CDR3nt: TGTGCCACCAGCGTAGATAATCAGCCCCAGCATTTT
v_gene: TRBV15
d_gene: NA
len: 12
j_gene: TRBJ1-5
abundance: NA

CDR3aa: CASSFYTGELFF
CDR3nt: TGTGCCAGCAGTTTTTATACCGGGGAGCTGTTTTTT
v_gene: TRBV28
d_gene: NA
len: 12
j_gene: TRBJ2-2
abundance: NA

CDR3aa: CASSPGTHSGNTIYF
CDR3nt: TGTGCCAGCAGCCCCGGGACCCACTCTGGAAACACCATATATTTT
v_gene: TRBV7-2
d_gene: NA
len: 15
j_gene: TRBJ1-3
abundance: NA

CDR3aa: CASSPPAVSKETQYF
CDR3nt: TGTGCCAGCTCACCACCCGCAGTATCAAAAGAGACCCAGTACTTC
v_gene: TRBV18
d_gene: NA
len: 15
j_gene: TRBJ2-5
abundance: NA

CDR3aa: CASSYSPLAGPVF
CDR3nt: TGTGCCAGCAGTTACTCCCCACTAGCGGGGCCCGTCTTC
v_gene: TRBV6-5
d_gene: TRBD2
len: 13
j_gene: TRBJ2-1
abundance: NA

CDR3aa: CASGLAASYNEQFF
CDR3nt: TGTGCCAGCGGTTTGGCGGCCTCCTACAATGAGCAGTTCTTC
v_gene: TRBV9
d_gene: NA
len: 14
j_gene: TRBJ2-1
abundance: NA

CDR3aa: CASSLVYGNTIYF
CDR3nt: TGTGCCAGCAGCTTAGTGTACGGAAACACCATATATTTT
v_gene: TRBV7-2
d_gene: NA
len: 13
j_gene: TRBJ1-3
abundance: once

CDR3aa: CASSVDMDQPQHF
CDR3nt: TGTGCCAGCAGCGTAGACATGGATCAGCCCCAGCATTTT
v_gene: TRBV9
d_gene: NA
len: 13
j_gene: TRBJ1-5
abundance: NA

CDR3aa: CASSLQDSYNEQFF
CDR3nt: TGCGCCAGCAGCTTGCAGGACTCCTACAATGAGCAGTTCTTC
v_gene: TRBV5-1
d_gene: NA
len: 14
j_gene: TRBJ2-1
abundance: NA

CDR3aa: CASSLRQGDTDTQYF
CDR3nt: TGTGCCAGCAGCTTAAGACAGGGGGACACAGATACGCAGTATTTT
v_gene: TRBV11-3
d_gene: TRBD1
len: 15
j_gene: TRBJ2-3
abundance: NA

CDR3aa: CASSPLSRDYGYTF
CDR3nt: TGTGCCAGCTCACCACTTAGCAGGGACTATGGCTACACCTTC
v_gene: TRBV18
d_gene: NA
len: 14
j_gene: TRBJ1-2
abundance: NA

CDR3aa: CASSRSGSLNNEQFF
CDR3nt: TGTGCCAGCAGCCGAAGCGGGAGTCTAAACAATGAGCAGTTCTTC
v_gene: TRBV9
d_gene: TRBD2
len: 15
j_gene: TRBJ2-1
abundance: NA

CDR3aa: CASSFSGANVLTF
CDR3nt: TGTGCTAGTAGTTTCTCTGGGGCCAACGTCCTGACTTTC
v_gene: TRBV12-5
d_gene: NA
len: 13
j_gene: TRBJ2-6
abundance: NA